What follows are 10 T cell receptor beta chains derived from one specimen sequenced in a study of blood T cell repertoires in COVID-19 (dated by TCRdb to the early 2020s). The method behind the library was the immunoSEQ multiplex PCR assay. What TCRdb holds here is the immuneACCESS table cut down to in-frame rearrangements. Part of the clones is not present; checked against another copy, under half of the missing clones reflect an unresolved V gene, and the others are unexplained. For this sample there are roughly 250,000 clones; approximately 88% appear just once. The ten largest account for around 1.3% of the sample. The sample consisted of PBMCs or T cells enriched from blood (not recorded which). Every receptor here comes from a woman aged 40 to 55 with acute COVID-19.

V is TRBV4-3 and J is TRBJ2-5, with 9 bases fitting TRBD2. The J segment lost 2 bases and the V segment lost 0 bases, leaving 1 base of the junction unmatched. The CDR3 covers 15 residues. Germline CDR1 and CDR2: LGHNA and YSLEER. The CDR3 spells CASSQELAGQETQYF. DNA of the CDR3: TGCGCCAGCAGCCAAGAACTAGCGGGTCAAGAGACCCAGTACTTC.

The chain employs TRBV7-9 and TRBJ1-1; D remains unclear. The CDR3 length is 12 residues. The V end was cut by 5 bases, the J end by 3 bases, with 7 bases between. Germline CDR1 is SEHNR and CDR2 is FQNEAQ (reference sequence). CDR3 protein: CASSPRDTEAFF. The DNA of the CDR3 is TGTGCCAGCAGCCCGAGAGACACTGAAGCTTTCTTT.

The chain employs TRBV6-5 and TRBJ2-1, with a weak D call TRBD2 (7 bases). Germline CDR1 is MNHEY and CDR2 is SVGAGI. This CDR3 comprises 11 residues. The DNA of the CDR3 is TGTTTCGGGGGGCAAAACAATGAGCAGTTCTTC. Encoded protein: CFGGQNNEQFF.

The chain carries TRBV6-5 and TRBJ2-1, with a weak D call TRBD2 (6 bases). The germline V gene encodes CDR1 MNHEY and CDR2 SVGAGI. Between the trimmed V and J ends, which lost 10 bases and 5 bases, there was a span of 18 bases. This CDR3 spans 14 amino acids. Written as DNA, the CDR3 is TGTGCCACCAGGCAGGGACTTTATGACAATGAGCAGTTCTTC. Translating it yields CATRQGLYDNEQFF.

The chain links TRBV14 to TRBJ1-1, with D perhaps matching TRBD1 (6 bases). V lost 6 bases, J lost 2 bases, and 16 bases lay in between. This CDR3 spans 15 amino acids. Germline V gene sequence: CDR1 SGHDN, CDR2 FVKESK. The DNA for the CDR3 is TGTGCCAGCAGTCACCGACAGGTTTTCAACACTGAAGCTTTCTTT. It translates to CASSHRQVFNTEAFF.

This clone was observed once. CDR3 sequence: CASSLFSLWSGANVLTF. CDR3 sequence (DNA): TGTGCCAGCAGCTTGTTTAGCTTGTGGTCTGGGGCCAACGTCCTGACTTTC. The chain carries TRBV5-6 and TRBJ2-6; D gene ambiguous. Trimming cost V 1 base and J 1 base, with 12 bases left between them. The CDR3 covers 17 residues. The germline V gene encodes CDR1 SGHDT and CDR2 YYEEEE.

This chain joins TRBV9 and TRBJ2-5; 10 nucleotides agree with TRBD2. Germline assignment: CDR1 SGDLS and CDR2 YYNGEE. The V gene end was trimmed by 4 bases and the J gene end by 2 bases; junction bases not matched to a gene: 11. The CDR3 length is 17 residues. The DNA of the CDR3 is TGTGCCAGCAGCCCCCGGAGCGGGAGGGCCGGGCAAGAGACCCAGTACTTC. Residues: CASSPRSGRAGQETQYF.

The CDR3 nucleotides are TGTGCCAGCAGCGGGGGACAGGGGATGGGCACAGATACGCAGTATTTT. This gives the protein CASSGGQGMGTDTQYF. The gene calls are TRBV9 and TRBJ2-3; 10 positions match TRBD1. The CDR3 totals 16 residues. J lost 1 base, V lost 3 bases, and 5 bases had no gene match. Germline CDR1 and CDR2: SGDLS and YYNGEE.

The V call is TRBV19, the J call TRBJ1-5, with D perhaps matching TRBD1 (6 bases). The germline V and J ends were trimmed by 5 bases and 1 base, with 18 bases remaining between them. Germline CDR1 reads LNHDA; CDR2 reads SQIVND (reference sequence). The CDR3 spans 17 residues. The DNA of the CDR3 is TGTGCCAGTAGTTTCAGGGGTTTTGGCGCGAGCAATCAGCCCCAGCATTTT. Translating it yields CASSFRGFGASNQPQHF. Supplemented by reference TRBV19 and TRBJ1-5, the full variable domain reads DGGITQSPKYLFRKEGQNVTLSCEQNLNHDAMYWYRQDPGQGLRLIYYSQIVNDFQKGDIAEGYSVSREKKESFPLTVTSAQKNPTAFYLCASSFRGFGASNQPQHFGDGTRLSIL.

This clone was seen only a few times. This sequence joins TRBV5-1 and TRBJ2-1, with 7 bases aligning to TRBD2. The ends lost 3 bases at V and 2 bases at J; junction bases unmatched: 11. The CDR3 extends over 17 amino acids. The germline V gene has CDR1 SGHRS and CDR2 YFSETQ. CDR3 in amino acids: CASSSWTRLIPYNEQFF. Written as DNA, the CDR3 is TGCGCCAGCAGCTCCTGGACTAGATTAATACCCTACAATGAGCAGTTCTTC.